This T cell receptor beta chain is from a study of T cell responses to AZD1222 COVID-19 vaccine. Findings and limits, study-wide: Without day 14 samples, only post-peak T cell repertoires were studied. A mostly white British donor set with more females was recruited, and clonal diversity was possibly underestimated.

TCRdb keeps only in-frame clones here, not all; method: immunoSEQ multiplex PCR. The table records some 120,000 clones, roughly 86% of them present only once. Notes on this clone: Its antigen is not known.

CDR3 size: 13 residues. Trimming shortened V by 0 bases and J by 4 bases, and 9 bases separated the two germline ends. Per germline, CDR1 GTSNPN and CDR2 SVGIG (reference sequence). The J gene is TRBJ1-2, the V gene TRBV30; D is perhaps TRBD1 (6 bases). Here the sequenced sample was peripheral blood, taken on day 0 of AZD1222 vaccination. This TCR came from an adult in good health. The CDR3 spells CAWSVQGAYGYTF. The DNA of the CDR3 is TGTGCCTGGAGTGTACAGGGCGCCTATGGCTACACCTTC.